Each of the 20 T cell receptor beta chains below was sequenced from the same sample in a study of CD8 T cells in ankylosing spondylitis. Each CDR3 protein gets one entry after TCRdb re-called the 5' RACE reads with MiXCR. The profile covers about 500,000 distinct CDR3 sequences, with less than 6% appearing a single time and around 3.5% taken by the ten largest. What these receptors recognize is not known. Study-level findings and limits: Characteristic of ankylosing spondylitis blood, it appeared, was a TCR beta motif comprising fewer than 10 highly homologous variants.

Sequencing input: blood, either unsorted or a sorted T cell fraction (not recorded which). The receptors were gathered from a male donor with ankylosing spondylitis.

This clonotype was recorded many times. The V and J genes are TRBV28 and TRBJ2-7, with D tentatively TRBD1 or TRBD2 (6 bases each). With 10 bases removed from V and 7 bases from J, the gap between germline ends came to 17 bases. The CDR3 length is 12 residues. CDR1 and CDR2 from the germline V gene are MDHEN and SYDVKM. In nucleotides, the CDR3 is TGTGCCACCGCAAGGGGGGAACGGGAGCAGTACTTC. Translation: CATARGEREQYF.

Ten or more counts support this clonotype. This sequence joins TRBV7-2 and TRBJ2-7; D assignment may be TRBD1 or TRBD2 (5 bases each). The CDR3 is 14 residues long. V was pared by 8 bases and J by 0 bases, with 14 bases between. From germline, CDR1 is SGHTA and CDR2 FQGNSA. The CDR3 DNA follows: TGTGCCAGCGGGGGTCAGGGCGTCTCCTACGAGCAGTACTTC. This sequence encodes CASGGQGVSYEQYF.

In this sample, this clonotype turned up many times. The chain uses TRBV18 and TRBJ1-1; D gene ambiguous. Germline assignment: CDR1 KGHSH and CDR2 LQKENI. Between the trimmed V and J ends, which lost 0 bases and 8 bases, there was a span of 10 bases. This CDR3 has 13 residues. The CDR3 here is CASSPPTSAEAFF. The CDR3, as DNA: TGTGCCAGCTCACCACCGACGAGCGCGGAAGCTTTCTTT.

At least ten counts were recorded for this clonotype. The chain joins TRBV27 to TRBJ1-6; D is undetermined. Between the trimmed V and J ends, which lost 3 bases and 10 bases, there was a span of 7 bases. CDR3 length equals 12 residues. CDR1 is MNHEY and CDR2 is SMNVEV in the germline V gene (reference sequence). Here the CDR3 DNA reads TGTGCCAGCAGTTTGCTTGGGTCACCCCTCCACTTT. It translates to CASSLLGSPLHF.

The chain links TRBV6-1 to TRBJ1-1; 7 bases align to TRBD1. V lost 4 bases, J lost 6 bases, and 11 bases stayed unmatched. The CDR3 is made up of 15 amino acids. The germline gives CDR1 MNHNS, CDR2 SASEGT. Here the CDR3 DNA reads TGTGCCAGCAGTGGAAGGACAGGAGGTATGGCTGAAGCTTTCTTT. As protein: CASSGRTGGMAEAFF.

This clonotype was picked up many times. It may be a read error: a sequence one base away is much more abundant. The CDR3 spells CSALPGVLDRFTYEQYF. DNA for the CDR3: TGCAGTGCTTTACCGGGGGTCCTGGACAGGTTTACCTACGAGCAGTACTTC. This sequence joins TRBV20-1 and TRBJ2-7, with a tentative D call TRBD1 (7 bases). Looked up from germline, CDR1 is DFQATT and CDR2 is SNEGSKA (reference sequence). This CDR3 is built from 17 residues. V lost 5 bases, J lost 2 bases, and 25 bases lay in between.

In its sample, this clonotype was seen many times. The CDR3 sequence: CASSVLGGRDYEQYF. The CDR3 nucleotides read TGCGCCAGCAGCGTTTTAGGGGGAAGGGACTACGAGCAGTACTTC. The rearrangement uses TRBV5-1 and TRBJ2-7, with D possibly being TRBD1 (6 bases). The CDR3 spans 15 residues. The germline V gene encodes CDR1 SGHRS and CDR2 YFSETQ. The germline V and J ends were trimmed by 4 bases and 3 bases, with 17 bases remaining between them.

This clonotype was found many times. The V call is TRBV12-3 or TRBV12-4, the J call TRBJ2-1; 9 bases fit TRBD2. The CDR3 has 16 residues. Trimming cost V 1 base and J 7 bases; bases outside gene matches: 8. The CDR3 region has the DNA TGTGCCAGCAGTTTAGTAATGCTAGCGGGGTGGAATGAGCAGTTCTTC. Amino acid sequence: CASSLVMLAGWNEQFF.

The chain recombines TRBV5-6 with TRBJ2-1, with TRBD2 identical over 8 bases. Germline-derived CDR1 and CDR2 are SGHDT and YYEEEE. The CDR3 spans 14 residues. The V segment lost 1 base and the J segment 7 bases; nucleotides outside the gene matches: 4. As DNA, the CDR3 is TGTGCCAGCAGCTTGCCCGGGGGGGGGAATGAGCAGTTCTTC. This codes for CASSLPGGGNEQFF.

This clonotype was picked up many times. The J gene is TRBJ2-2, the V gene TRBV27, with TRBD2 identical over 7 bases. V gave up 7 bases and J gave up 1 base; unmatched junction bases: 18. This CDR3 spans 19 amino acids. Germline lookup yields CDR1 MNHEY and CDR2 SMNVEV (reference sequence). The CDR3 is CASILGEGRILLNTGELFF. The CDR3, as DNA: TGTGCCAGCATTCTGGGGGAGGGGCGAATCCTATTGAACACCGGGGAGCTGTTTTTT.

This clonotype showed up many times. The J gene is TRBJ2-5, the V gene TRBV12-3 or TRBV12-4; 7 bases match TRBD2. V lost 6 bases to trimming and J lost 5 bases; unmatched junction nucleotides: 9. The CDR3 is 14 amino acids. The DNA for the CDR3 is TGTGCCAGCAGCACTATTGTGCGGGGGGAGACCCAGTACTTC. Translated: CASSTIVRGETQYF.

This clonotype was recorded many times. V usage is TRBV15 and J usage is TRBJ2-1; 11 nucleotides agree with TRBD1. After removal of 5 bases from V and 10 bases from J, the junction contained 10 bases not matched to a gene. Looked up from germline, CDR1 is LNHNV and CDR2 is YYDKDF (reference sequence). The CDR3 loop spans 15 amino acids. The CDR3 coding sequence is TGTGCCACCAGCGAAGGACAGGGGGCGCGCCGGGAGCAGTTCTTC. It codes for CATSEGQGARREQFF.

This clonotype occurred many times. The chain recombines TRBV20-1 with TRBJ2-2; D unresolved. The germline V and J ends were trimmed by 0 bases and 7 bases, with 3 bases remaining between them. CDR1 and CDR2 from the germline V gene are DFQATT and SNEGSKA (reference sequence). CDR3 length: 11 amino acids. CDR3 protein: CSARELGELFF. CDR3 bases: TGCAGTGCTAGAGAGCTCGGGGAGCTGTTTTTT.

Many counts were recorded for this clonotype. The rearrangement uses TRBV12-3 or TRBV12-4 and TRBJ2-1; 7 bases are shared with TRBD2. The V segment lost 4 bases and the J segment 7 bases; nucleotides outside the gene matches: 1. There are 12 residues in the CDR3. CDR3 region: CASSYGGNEQFF. CDR3 in DNA: TGTGCCAGCAGTTACGGGGGGAATGAGCAGTTCTTC.

This clonotype appeared many times. The rearrangement joins TRBV7-8 to TRBJ1-6, with 9 bases aligning to TRBD1. Looked up from germline, CDR1 is SGHVS and CDR2 is FQNEAQ. V lost 5 bases, J lost 10 bases, and 6 bases stayed unmatched. The CDR3 is made up of 14 amino acids. CDR3 amino acids: CASSLGTGTSPLHF. DNA of the CDR3: TGTGCCAGCAGCCTAGGGACAGGGACCTCACCCCTCCACTTT.

This clonotype was seen many times. The chain couples TRBV20-1 to TRBJ1-5; tentatively, D is TRBD1 (5 bases). V was cut by 4 bases and J by 2 bases, with 15 bases left in between. This CDR3 has 15 amino acids. Germline V lookup: CDR1 DFQATT, CDR2 SNEGSKA (reference sequence). The CDR3 DNA reads TGCAGTGCTATTAACCCGGGACGAGGCAATCAGCCCCAGCATTTT. As protein: CSAINPGRGNQPQHF.

This clonotype has at least ten counts. The chain has TRBV7-2 and TRBJ2-1, with D hard to call. The CDR3 consists of 13 residues. V was shortened by 5 bases and J by 10 bases, with 15 bases between the two germline ends. From germline, CDR1 is SGHTA and CDR2 FQGNSA. The CDR3 nucleotides are TGTGCCAGCAGCCGCAACTCTGCCGGAGAGCAGTTCTTC. As protein: CASSRNSAGEQFF. The full variable domain, rest sourced from reference TRBV7-2 and TRBJ2-1, is GAGVSQSPSNKVTEKGKDVELRCDPISGHTALYWYRQSLGQGLEFLIYFQGNSAPDKSGLPSDRFSAERTGGSVSTLTIQRTQQEDSAVYLCASSRNSAGEQFFGPGTRLTVL.

V gene TRBV7-6 combines with J gene TRBJ2-3, with 8 bases identical to TRBD2. Germline values: CDR1 SGHVS, CDR2 FNYEAQ. The CDR3 is 18 residues long. Unmatched junction bases numbered 21, after V lost 5 bases and J lost 8 bases. In DNA, the CDR3 is TGTGCCAGCAGCGCACGTGAGGTCAATCCCCTCCGGGGGGGTACGCAGTATTTT. Translation: CASSAREVNPLRGGTQYF. Looking up the rest from reference TRBV7-6 and TRBJ2-3 gives the full variable domain: GAGVSQSPRYKVTKRGQDVALRCDPISGHVSLYWYRQALGQGPEFLTYFNYEAQQDKSGLPNDRFSAERPEGSISTLTIQRTEQRDSAMYRCASSAREVNPLRGGTQYFGPGTRLTVL.

Ten or more counts support this clonotype. The V and J genes are TRBV20-1 and TRBJ1-2; 8 bases map to TRBD1. This CDR3 contains 14 residues. Germline-derived CDR1 and CDR2 are DFQATT and SNEGSKA (reference sequence). Trimming cost V 4 bases and J 2 bases; bases outside gene matches: 6. The CDR3, as DNA: TGCAGTGCTAAAGGGACAGGCGCAAACTATGGCTACACCTTC. It specifies CSAKGTGANYGYTF.

The table lists this clonotype with a few counts. The V and J genes are TRBV5-6 and TRBJ2-3; D possibly uses TRBD1 or TRBD2 (5 bases each). Trimming cost V 4 bases and J 0 bases, with 12 bases left between them. The germline V gene has CDR1 SGHDT and CDR2 YYEEEE. The CDR3 covers 15 residues. The CDR3, as DNA: TGTGCCAGCAGCGCCGGGACCATGAGCACAGATACGCAGTATTTT. Encoded protein: CASSAGTMSTDTQYF.